The 14 T cell receptor beta chains listed next were all sequenced from one sample in a study of blood T cell repertoires in COVID-19. Assay used: immunoSEQ multiplex PCR; TCRdb lists only in-frame clones, some missing. The data show around 100,000 clones, approximately 80% seen once. Sample: peripheral blood. The receptors derive from a human donor in a cohort sampled during active COVID-19.

A single count supports this clone. The chain has TRBV19 and TRBJ1-6, with TRBD1 identical over 7 bases. V dropped 4 bases and J dropped 11; count of bases not matched to a gene: 8. The CDR3 covers 14 residues. The germline V gene has CDR1 LNHDA and CDR2 SQIVND (reference sequence). The DNA for the CDR3 is TGTGCCAGTAGTACCCCGACAGGGTCAACACCCCTCCACTTT. It encodes CASSTPTGSTPLHF.

The chain links TRBV21-1 to TRBJ2-6; the tabulated D call, TRBD2, remains unverified against the DNA. TRBV21-1 is deemed a pseudogene. The CDR3 consists of 18 residues. The CDR3 DNA reads TGTGCCAGCATATGGGGAGGACCCGCTAGTTCCGGGGCCAACGTCCTGACTTTC. Translating gives CASIWGGPASSGANVLTF.

The chain has TRBV4-1 and TRBJ2-1; 9 nucleotides agree with TRBD2. Germline CDR1 MGHRA, CDR2 YSYEKL. Unmatched junction bases numbered 16, after V lost 4 bases and J lost 0 bases. This CDR3 region has 20 residues. CDR3 protein: CASSLRSRAGGQSSYNEQFF. The CDR3 nucleotides are TGCGCCAGCAGCCTGAGGTCTAGAGCGGGGGGCCAGAGCTCCTACAATGAGCAGTTCTTC.

The CDR3 bases are TGCAGCGCCAGTGTACAGGGTAGTGATCAGCCCCAGCATTTT. Translation gives CSASVQGSDQPQHF. The chain couples TRBV29-1 to TRBJ1-5; tentative D call: TRBD1 (6 bases). This CDR3 has 14 residues. V lost 7 bases and J 5 bases, leaving 18 bases between the germline ends. Germline CDR1 reads SQVTM; CDR2 reads ANQGSEA. Full variable domain (remainder filled in from reference TRBV29-1 and TRBJ1-5): SAVISQKPSRDICQRGTSLTIQCQVDSQVTMMFWYRQQPGQSLTLIATANQGSEATYESGFVIDKFPISRPNLTFSTLTVSNMSPEDSSIYLCSASVQGSDQPQHFGDGTRLSIL.

The chain links TRBV7-8 to TRBJ1-5; 7 positions match TRBD1. V shed 5 bases, J shed 7 bases, and the junction held 14 bases outside the gene matches. The CDR3 extends over 16 amino acids. Germline V CDR1 and CDR2: SGHVS, FQNEAQ. The CDR3 DNA sequence: TGTGCCAGCAGCATCCGACAGGGAGATATGAACCAGCCCCAGCATTTT. Its translation: CASSIRQGDMNQPQHF.

A single count supports this clone. The chain carries TRBV5-1 and TRBJ2-1; 9 bases line up with TRBD1. With V trimmed by 2 bases and J by 8 bases, 5 bases remained unmatched. The length of the CDR3 is 14 residues. CDR1 is SGHRS and CDR2 is YFSETQ in the germline V gene. The CDR3 bases are TGCGCCAGCAGCTTTAACAGGGGGCAGGATGAGCAGTTCTTC. Amino acid sequence: CASSFNRGQDEQFF.

This chain uses TRBV7-3 with TRBJ2-1; 12 positions agree with TRBD2. CDR1 is SGHTA and CDR2 is FQGTGA in the germline V gene. The CDR3 totals 16 residues. The V gene end was trimmed by 4 bases and the J gene end by 6 bases; junction bases not matched to a gene: 7. CDR3 nucleotide sequence: TGTGCCAGCAGCTCCTACCCTAGCGGGGGGGCCAATGAGCAGTTCTTC. This translates into CASSSYPSGGANEQFF. Variable domain in full (rest from reference TRBV7-3 and TRBJ2-1): GAGVSQTPSNKVTEKGKYVELRCDPISGHTALYWYRQSLGQGPEFLIYFQGTGAADDSGLPNDRFFAVRPEGSVSTLKIQRTERGDSAVYLCASSSYPSGGANEQFFGPGTRLTVL.

The rearrangement links TRBV19 to TRBJ1-2; a possible D gene is TRBD1 (6 bases). With 7 bases removed from V and 0 bases from J, the gap between germline ends came to 15 bases. This CDR3 has 15 amino acids. Germline V CDR1 and CDR2: LNHDA, SQIVND (reference sequence). The CDR3 region has the DNA TGTGCCAGTATTGAAGGGGGGGCCGCTAACTATGGCTACACCTTC. The encoded protein is CASIEGGAANYGYTF.

V is TRBV30 and J is TRBJ2-5; no definite D call. With 0 bases removed from V and 0 bases from J, the gap between germline ends came to 5 bases. Germline lookup yields CDR1 GTSNPN and CDR2 SVGIG (reference sequence). The CDR3 is 13 residues long. The CDR3 region is CAWSVIDQETQYF. In DNA, the CDR3 is TGTGCCTGGAGTGTAATCGACCAAGAGACCCAGTACTTC. The whole variable domain, filled in from reference TRBV30 and TRBJ2-5, reads SQTIHQWPATLVQPVGSPLSLECTVEGTSNPNLYWYRQAAGRGLQLLFYSVGIGQISSEVPQNLSASRPQDRQFILSSKKLLLSDSGFYLCAWSVIDQETQYFGPGTRLLVL.

The chain joins TRBV29-1 to TRBJ1-5; possible D gene TRBD1, 5 bases. The CDR3 is made up of 13 amino acids. CDR1 is SQVTM, CDR2 ANQGSEA, per germline. The V end lost 4 bases, the J end lost 2 bases, and 9 bases lay between the germline ends. CDR3 sequence: CSVAGRGNQPQHF. In DNA form, the CDR3 reads TGCAGCGTTGCAGGGCGCGGCAATCAGCCCCAGCATTTT.

V gene TRBV7-2 combines with J gene TRBJ1-4; the D is unclear. This CDR3 spans 15 amino acids. Germline V gives CDR1 SGHTA, CDR2 FQGNSA. V was trimmed by 3 bases and J by 2 bases, leaving 10 bases between them. The CDR3 coding sequence is TGTGCCAGCAGCTTCTCTGGCATCACTAATGAAAAACTGTTTTTT. Translating it yields CASSFSGITNEKLFF.

The table lists this clone with a few counts. This chain joins TRBV25-1 and TRBJ2-7; D possibly corresponds to TRBD1 (5 bases). The germline V and J ends were trimmed by 1 base and 10 bases, with 23 bases remaining between them. CDR3 length: 16 residues. Germline CDR1 and CDR2: MGHDK and SYGVNS. CDR3 loop: CASSESKGITSAIQYF. The CDR3 DNA reads as TGTGCCAGCAGTGAATCCAAGGGGATAACCTCCGCGATTCAGTACTTC.

The chain has TRBV7-6 and TRBJ2-7; D gene ambiguous. Trimming stripped 5 bases from V and 2 bases from J, with 16 bases between. CDR1 SGHVS and CDR2 FNYEAQ come from the germline V gene. This CDR3 spans 15 amino acids. In DNA form, the CDR3 reads TGTGCCAGCAGCCTAGACACTAAACACACCTACGAGCAGTACTTC. Translating gives CASSLDTKHTYEQYF.

The chain is built from TRBV5-1 and TRBJ1-1; tentatively, D is TRBD1 (5 bases). Between the trimmed V and J ends, which lost 4 bases and 4 bases, there was a span of 17 bases. This CDR3 is 15 amino acids long. Germline V CDR1 and CDR2: SGHRS, YFSETQ. The chain's CDR3 is CASSRRPRVGTEAFF. Written as DNA, the CDR3 is TGCGCCAGCAGCCGCCGACCCAGGGTGGGCACTGAAGCTTTCTTT.